This TCR beta chain was sequenced in a study of PD-1 blockade in classical Hodgkin lymphoma. Concerning this clone itself: Its antigen remains unknown.

General study points: Patients excluded were those beginning nivolumab under 1 year after ASCT. Complete responders possessed baseline diversity comparable to newly diagnosed patients.

The CDR3 is made up of 19 amino acids. All patients experienced relapse after autologous stem cell transplantation, and brentuximab vedotin exposure was variable. Sequencing was performed with immunoSEQ multiplex PCR; in TCRdb, only in-frame clones are kept and a portion is missing. The sample lists 15,000 to 20,000 clones, less than 85% occurring once. The chain is built from TRBV21-1 and TRBJ1-5; the table's D gene call, TRBD1, was not cross checked with the DNA. TRBV21-1 is described as a pseudogene. This material consisted of peripheral blood mononuclear cells (PBMCs), taken at baseline. This receptor was identified in a human donor with classical Hodgkin lymphoma. CDR3 nucleotides: TGTGCCAGCAGCAAAGTACAGGGGCCTACTCTTTATAGCAATCAGCCCCAGCATTTT. This gives the protein CASSKVQGPTLYSNQPQHF.